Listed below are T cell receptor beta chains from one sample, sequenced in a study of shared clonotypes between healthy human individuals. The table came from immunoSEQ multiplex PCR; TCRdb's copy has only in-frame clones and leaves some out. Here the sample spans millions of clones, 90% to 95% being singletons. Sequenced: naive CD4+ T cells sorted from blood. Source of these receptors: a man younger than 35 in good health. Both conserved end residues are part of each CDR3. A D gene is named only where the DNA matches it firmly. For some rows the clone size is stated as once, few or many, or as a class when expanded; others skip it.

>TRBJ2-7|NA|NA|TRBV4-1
TGCGCCAGCAGCCAGGAATTCCAGGGGCGTCCCTACGAGCAGTACTTC
CASSQEFQGRPYEQYF
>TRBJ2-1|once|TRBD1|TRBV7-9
TGTGCCAGCAGCGAAGGGACAGGGATAAATGAGCAGTTCTTC
CASSEGTGINEQFF
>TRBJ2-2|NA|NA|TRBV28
TGTGCCAGCAGATCCGCGAACACCGGGGAGCTGTTTTTT
CASRSANTGELFF
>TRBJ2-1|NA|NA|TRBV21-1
TGTGCCAGCAGCAAAGTCGGTAGCGGGGGGGCCTACAATGAGCAGTTCTTC
CASSKVGSGGAYNEQFF
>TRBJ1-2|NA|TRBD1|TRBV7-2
TGTGCCAGCAGCTTAGCAGAGGGGACAGGGCGAAACTATGGCTACACCTTC
CASSLAEGTGRNYGYTF
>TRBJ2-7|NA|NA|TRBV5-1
TGCGCCAGCAGCTTGGCCGTCAGGAGAAGCTCCTACGAGCAGTACTTC
CASSLAVRRSSYEQYF
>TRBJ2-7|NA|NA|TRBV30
TGTGCCTGGAGTAAGGCAGGGCTGTACGAGCAGTACTTC
CAWSKAGLYEQYF
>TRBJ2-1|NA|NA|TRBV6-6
TGTGCCAGCAGCGCTGACAAGTTGGTTGAGCAGTTCTTC
CASSADKLVEQFF
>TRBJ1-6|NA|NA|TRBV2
TGTGCCAGCCAGGACACTTATAATTCACCCCTCCACTTT
CASQDTYNSPLHF
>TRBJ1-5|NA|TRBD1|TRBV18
TGTGCCAGCTCACCCGGACAGGGAGGGCAGCCCCAGCATTTT
CASSPGQGGQPQHF
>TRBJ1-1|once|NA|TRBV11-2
TGTGCCAGCAGCTCCCCGGCGGGGCAGGCTGGCTTGCAAGCTTTCTTT
CASSSPAGQAGLQAFF
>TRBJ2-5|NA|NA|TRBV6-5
TGTGCCAGCAGCACCGGATCTACCCAGTACTTC
CASSTGSTQYF
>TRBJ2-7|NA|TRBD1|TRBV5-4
TGTGCCAGCAGCGCCTGGGACAGGGACTACGAGCAGTACTTC
CASSAWDRDYEQYF
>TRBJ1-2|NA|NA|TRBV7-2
TGTGCCAGCAGCCCAAGTTATCAGGGTGGCTACACCTTC
CASSPSYQGGYTF
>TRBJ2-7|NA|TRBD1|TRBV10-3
TGTGCCATCAGTGGGACAGGGGGTAGGAGGGAAGTGTACGAGCAGTACTTC
CAISGTGGRREVYEQYF
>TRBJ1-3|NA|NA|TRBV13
TGTGCCAGCAGCCCACAAACAGGTTCCTCTGGAAACACCATATATTTT
CASSPQTGSSGNTIYF
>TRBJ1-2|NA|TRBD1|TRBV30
TGTGCCTGGAGTGTAAGGGGGACAGGGGATGGCTACACCTTC
CAWSVRGTGDGYTF
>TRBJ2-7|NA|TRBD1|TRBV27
TGTGCCAGCAGCGTCAGGGGGACAGCCAAGGAGCAGTACTTC
CASSVRGTAKEQYF
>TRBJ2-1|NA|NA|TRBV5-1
TGCGCCAGCAGCTTTGGAAGCGATGAGCAGTTCTTC
CASSFGSDEQFF
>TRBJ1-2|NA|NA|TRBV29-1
TGCAGCGTTCGGGAGCTCTATGGCTACACCTTC
CSVRELYGYTF
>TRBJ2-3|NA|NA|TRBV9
TGTGCCAGCAGCGTAGATCCGGGGAGCACAGATGCGCAGTATTTT
CASSVDPGSTDAQYF
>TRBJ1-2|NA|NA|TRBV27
TGTGCCAGCAGTCCCCCGGGACATACTTATGGCTACACCTTC
CASSPPGHTYGYTF
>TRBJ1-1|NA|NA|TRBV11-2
TGTGCCAGCAGACCACCGCAGGGCACTGAAGCTTTCTTT
CASRPPQGTEAFF
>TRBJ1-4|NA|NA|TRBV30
TGTGCCTGGAGTGTACGTCAGATGAATGAAAAACTGTTTTTT
CAWSVRQMNEKLFF